Listed here is a single T cell receptor (beta chain). Per the study methods: Reference gene primer amplification gave estimated nucleated cell counts. Assay used: immunoSEQ multiplex PCR; TCRdb lists only in-frame clones, some missing. The DNA was the basis for D and trimming; V, J and clone size are from that table. The table has 120,000 or so clones, 65% to 80% seen once; the top ten hold about 0.84%. This sample was taken from a study of blood T cell repertoires in COVID-19. Study information: Material from acute and convalescent COVID-19 was sourced from the United States, Italy and Spain. The analysed material was cDNA or gDNA that came from T cells, B-cell-depleted T cells, or PBMCs.

Per the germline V gene, CDR1 is SGHRS and CDR2 is YFSETQ. The CDR3 contains 16 residues. Trimming removed 3 bases from V and 0 bases from J; junction bases left unmatched: 6. This sequence joins TRBV5-1 and TRBJ1-1, with 9 bases lining up with TRBD1. The TCR originated in a human donor with acute or convalescent COVID-19. The donor label of this sample is uncertain. The sample comprised peripheral blood. This CDR3 reads CASSSDRGWMNTEAFF. CDR3 in DNA: TGCGCCAGCAGCTCGGACAGGGGCTGGATGAACACTGAAGCTTTCTTT.